Listed below are T cell receptor beta chains from one sample, sequenced in a study of cytomegalovirus exposure and HLA in healthy donors. Sequencing used immunoSEQ multiplex PCR; TCRdb keeps in-frame clones, though not all of them. The sample holds about 150,000 clones, about 89% seen once. The material sequenced was PBMCs. Receptors originate from a man between 18 and 29 years old in good health and CMV-seronegative. The CDR3 runs from the conserved cysteine through the conserved F or W. A D gene is named only where the DNA matches it firmly. Size is omitted from some rows. Given values are once, few, many or a class for expanded clones.

V,D,size,length,J,CDR3,DNA
TRBV21-1,-,-,18,TRBJ1-3,CASSKVRDRAMSGNTIYF,TGTGCCAGCAGCAAAGTTAGGGACAGGGCCATGTCTGGAAACACCATATATTTT
TRBV6-5,TRBD1,-,16,TRBJ2-5,CASSYVDREMQETQYF,TGTGCCAGCAGTTACGTGGACAGGGAAATGCAAGAGACCCAGTACTTC
TRBV6-6,TRBD1,-,15,TRBJ2-1,CASSYGDRVDNEQFF,TGTGCCAGCAGTTACGGGGACAGGGTGGACAATGAGCAGTTCTTC
TRBV19,-,-,14,TRBJ2-5,CASSKGGAQETQYF,TGTGCCAGTAGTAAGGGGGGGGCCCAAGAGACCCAGTACTTC
TRBV2,TRBD2,-,17,TRBJ2-7,CASRRTSGGTSSYEQYF,TGTGCCAGCAGGAGGACTAGCGGGGGGACAAGCTCCTACGAGCAGTACTTC
TRBV2,-,-,14,TRBJ2-3,CASTPTVGTDTQYF,TGTGCCAGCACCCCCACAGTCGGTACAGATACGCAGTATTTT
TRBV5-1,-,-,17,TRBJ1-4,CASSLAGTLATNEKLFF,TGCGCCAGCAGCTTGGCCGGGACACTGGCAACTAATGAAAAACTGTTTTTT
TRBV7-3,-,-,15,TRBJ1-2,CASSSPSGETYGYTF,TGTGCCAGCAGCTCTCCCTCGGGGGAGACCTATGGCTACACCTTC
TRBV19,TRBD2,-,15,TRBJ2-3,CASSVPGLGTDTQYF,TGTGCCAGTAGTGTGCCGGGACTAGGAACAGATACGCAGTATTTT
TRBV30,-,-,14,TRBJ1-1,CAWSLGVKNTEAFF,TGTGCCTGGAGTTTAGGGGTCAAGAACACTGAAGCTTTCTTT
TRBV19,TRBD1,-,14,TRBJ2-7,CANPPPDRGYEQYF,TGTGCCAACCCTCCCCCGGACAGGGGCTACGAGCAGTACTTC
TRBV7-6,TRBD1,-,16,TRBJ1-1,CASSFSTGGPNTEAFF,TGTGCCAGCAGCTTTTCAACAGGGGGTCCAAACACTGAAGCTTTCTTT
TRBV9,-,-,14,TRBJ1-3,CASSVAVTWNTIYF,TGTGCCAGCAGCGTAGCTGTGACATGGAACACCATATATTTT
TRBV6-5,-,-,15,TRBJ1-5,CASRRQADSNQPQHF,TGTGCCAGCAGACGACAGGCGGATAGCAATCAGCCCCAGCATTTT
TRBV9,-,-,16,TRBJ1-1,CASSGPWGGMNTEAFF,TGTGCCAGCAGCGGACCGTGGGGGGGAATGAACACTGAAGCTTTCTTT
TRBV2,-,-,14,TRBJ2-7,CASSNRGGLYEQYF,TGTGCCAGCAGCAACAGGGGGGGGCTCTACGAGCAGTACTTC
TRBV16,-,-,12,TRBJ1-1,CASSQRNTEAFF,TGTGCCAGCAGCCAACGGAACACTGAAGCTTTCTTT
TRBV6-1,TRBD1,once,13,TRBJ1-6,CASSGTGNSPLHF,TGTGCCAGCTCCGGGACAGGAAATTCACCCCTCCACTTT
TRBV14,-,-,13,TRBJ2-3,CASSRSRGDTQYF,TGTGCCAGCAGCCGCTCCAGGGGCGATACGCAGTATTTT
TRBV4-1,-,-,15,TRBJ2-3,CASSQVPRGTDTQYF,TGCGCCAGCAGCCAAGTCCCGCGGGGAACAGATACGCAGTATTTT
TRBV5-1,TRBD2,-,16,TRBJ2-3,CASSLAGGAGTDTQYF,TGCGCCAGCAGCTTGGCCGGGGGGGCCGGCACAGATACGCAGTATTTT
TRBV6-5,-,-,14,TRBJ1-1,CASSYGGAGTEAFF,TGTGCCAGCAGTTACGGGGGCGCAGGCACTGAAGCTTTCTTT
TRBV30,-,-,16,TRBJ1-6,CAWIPSLSSYNSPLHF,TGTGCCTGGATTCCATCACTTAGCTCCTATAATTCACCCCTCCACTTT
TRBV9,-,-,15,TRBJ2-1,CASSPLTRLGNEQFF,TGTGCCAGCAGCCCGCTAACCAGACTTGGAAATGAGCAGTTCTTC
TRBV5-8,-,-,15,TRBJ1-2,CASSLDGLTNYGYTF,TGTGCCAGCAGCTTGGATGGGCTGACTAACTATGGCTACACCTTC
TRBV10-3,TRBD1,-,13,TRBJ1-2,CAITERDRDGYTF,TGTGCCATCACCGAAAGGGACAGGGATGGCTACACCTTC
TRBV5-1,-,few,15,TRBJ1-2,CASSLPSVPGFGYTF,TGCGCCAGCAGCTTACCCTCGGTGCCAGGGTTCGGCTACACCTTC
TRBV27,-,-,12,TRBJ2-5,CASSFRGETQYF,TGTGCCAGCAGTTTTCGAGGAGAGACCCAGTACTTC
TRBV12-5,-,-,14,TRBJ1-1,CASGLFGPNTEAFF,TGTGCTAGTGGTTTGTTTGGGCCGAACACTGAAGCTTTCTTT
TRBV19,TRBD1,-,15,TRBJ1-5,CASSPRQGLGQPQHF,TGTGCCAGTAGTCCTCGACAGGGCCTGGGTCAGCCCCAGCATTTT
TRBV7-8,-,few,12,TRBJ1-2,CASSFDSYGYTF,TGTGCCAGCAGCTTCGACTCTTATGGCTACACCTTC
TRBV9,-,-,15,TRBJ2-5,CASSVGGTPQETQYF,TGTGCCAGCAGCGTAGGTGGGACACCTCAAGAGACCCAGTACTTC
TRBV9,-,-,15,TRBJ1-4,CASSVGGGQNEKLFF,TGTGCCAGCAGCGTAGGTGGAGGACAGAATGAAAAACTGTTTTTT
TRBV9,-,-,15,TRBJ1-1,CASSARGNPNTEAFF,TGTGCCAGCAGCGCCCGGGGGAACCCGAACACTGAAGCTTTCTTT
TRBV2,-,once,14,TRBJ1-5,CASTGIPGNQPQHF,TGTGCCAGCACCGGGATCCCCGGCAATCAGCCCCAGCATTTT
TRBV29-1,-,once,12,TRBJ1-1,CSVDGRQNEAFF,TGCAGCGTTGATGGAAGACAGAATGAAGCTTTCTTT
TRBV7-2,TRBD2,-,15,TRBJ2-3,CASSPSGRATDTQYF,TGTGCCAGCAGCCCGAGCGGGAGGGCGACAGATACGCAGTATTTT
TRBV30,TRBD1,-,13,TRBJ2-7,CAYCLGQGYEQYF,TGTGCCTACTGCCTCGGACAGGGTTACGAGCAGTACTTC
TRBV9,-,once,15,TRBJ2-3,CASSVAGTSTDTQYF,TGTGCCAGCAGCGTAGCTGGGACTAGCACAGATACGCAGTATTTT
TRBV9,-,once,15,TRBJ2-2,CASSPSNRNTGELFF,TGTGCCAGCAGCCCCTCCAACAGGAACACCGGGGAGCTGTTTTTT
TRBV19,-,-,13,TRBJ1-5,CASRFQINQPQHF,TGTGCCAGTAGATTCCAGATCAATCAGCCCCAGCATTTT
TRBV6-5,-,-,14,TRBJ1-1,CASSYGTLNTEAFF,TGTGCCAGCAGTTACGGGACACTGAACACTGAAGCTTTCTTT